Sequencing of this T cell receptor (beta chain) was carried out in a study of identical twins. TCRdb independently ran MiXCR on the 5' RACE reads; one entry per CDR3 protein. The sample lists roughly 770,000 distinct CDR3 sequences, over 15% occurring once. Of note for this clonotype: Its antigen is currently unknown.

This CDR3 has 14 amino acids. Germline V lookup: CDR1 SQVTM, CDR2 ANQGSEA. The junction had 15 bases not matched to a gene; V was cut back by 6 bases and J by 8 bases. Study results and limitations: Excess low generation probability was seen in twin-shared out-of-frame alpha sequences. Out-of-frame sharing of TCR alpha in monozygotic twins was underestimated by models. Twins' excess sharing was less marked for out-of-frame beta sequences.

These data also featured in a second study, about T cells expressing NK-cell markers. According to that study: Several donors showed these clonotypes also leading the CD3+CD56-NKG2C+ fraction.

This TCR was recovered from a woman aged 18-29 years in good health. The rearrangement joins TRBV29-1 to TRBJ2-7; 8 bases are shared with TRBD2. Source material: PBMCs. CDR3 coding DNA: TGCAGCGTCGCTGGACTAGCCAACTACGAAAAGCAGTACTTC. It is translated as CSVAGLANYEKQYF.